The clone carrying this T cell receptor (beta chain) was seen many times. Its antigen is unknown. This specimen comes from a study of T cells in Graves' hyperthyroidism and ophthalmopathy. The length of the CDR3 is 14 residues. Per the germline V gene, CDR1 is LGHNA and CDR2 is YNFKEQ. V gave up 2 bases and J gave up 4 bases, with 11 bases separating them. Whole-study findings and limits: A median about 6.5 months before onset, the model predicted ophthalmopathy.

The source material, RNA transcripts, was used to amplify TCR beta CDR3 regions. HTBI primers drove first-round RT-PCR of the TCR CDR3. Via MiXCR, TCRdb re-called the multiplex PCR reads, giving one row per CDR3 protein. This sample has around 600,000 distinct CDR3 sequences, with 14% found just once. This sequence originates from a woman aged 18-30 years with Graves' ophthalmopathy. The chain joins TRBV4-2 to TRBJ1-1; TRBD1 might be the D (5 bases). The sample comprised blood. Here the CDR3 DNA reads TGTGCCAGCAGCCAAAACCAGGGATTCACTGAAGCTTTCTTT. It translates to CASSQNQGFTEAFF.